The next 14 T cell receptor beta chains were all read from a single sample in a study of identical twins. TCRdb itself ran the 5' RACE reads through MiXCR, one entry per CDR3 protein. The table lists fewer than 650,000 distinct CDR3 sequences, 7.1% of them singletons. This same sample was also part of a study on yellow fever vaccine responses in identical twins.

Material: PBMCs. Receptor source: a woman between 18 and 29 years old in good health.

This clonotype was observed many times. The V and J genes are TRBV6-1 and TRBJ2-7; possible D gene TRBD1, 6 bases. Germline V CDR1 and CDR2: MNHNS, SASEGT. Trimming took off 6 bases at V and 3 bases at J, with 12 bases between the two ends. The CDR3 contains 13 residues. The CDR3 spells CASSQQGYYEQYF. The DNA for the CDR3 is TGTGCCAGCAGCCAACAGGGATACTACGAGCAGTACTTC.

This clonotype came up a few times. The chain employs TRBV27 and TRBJ2-6, with D uncertain. Germline CDR1 reads MNHEY; CDR2 reads SMNVEV (reference sequence). Trimming took off 7 bases at V and 0 bases at J, with 16 bases between the two ends. The CDR3 is 17 residues long. CDR3 DNA: TGTGCCAGCACCGGTGGGCACCCGAGCTCTGGGGCCAACGTCCTGACTTTC. Translating it yields CASTGGHPSSGANVLTF.

This chain uses TRBV5-1 with TRBJ2-1; TRBD2 is a possible D gene (6 bases). CDR1 is SGHRS and CDR2 is YFSETQ in the germline V gene. Trimming cost V 4 bases and J 7 bases, with 15 bases left between them. The CDR3 is made up of 14 amino acids. The CDR3 here is CASSHNYAGNEQFF. In nucleotides, the CDR3 is TGCGCCAGCAGCCATAATTACGCGGGGAATGAGCAGTTCTTC.

The table lists this clonotype with a few counts. CDR3 DNA: TGCGCCAGCAGTGAGTCGAGTGCGAACACCGGGGAGCTGTTTTTT. Encoded protein: CASSESSANTGELFF. The chain carries TRBV10-2 and TRBJ2-2; D unresolved. The CDR3 is 15 amino acids. Germline CDR1 and CDR2: WSHSY and SAAADI. The V end lost 0 bases, the J end lost 0 bases, and 5 bases lay between the germline ends.

This clonotype was counted a few times. The chain carries TRBV7-2 and TRBJ1-2; 11 bases are a match to TRBD1. Germline values: CDR1 SGHTA, CDR2 FQGNSA. The junction had 2 bases not matched to a gene; V was cut back by 5 bases and J by 6 bases. The CDR3 is 13 residues long. CDR3 nucleotides: TGTGCCAGCAGCCGGACAGGGGGCGATGGCTACACCTTC. This translates into CASSRTGGDGYTF.

This rearrangement joins TRBV6-2 or TRBV6-3 to TRBJ1-1; a weak D match, TRBD1 (5 bases). V shed 2 bases and J shed 0 bases, with 7 bases lying between them. The CDR3 totals 14 residues. The germline V gene encodes CDR1 MNHEY and CDR2 SVGEGT. The CDR3 DNA is TGTGCCAGCAGTTACGCGGGGCTGAACACTGAAGCTTTCTTT. Its protein product is CASSYAGLNTEAFF.

Comments on this clonotype: This may come from a read error, since a much larger clone is one base off. The chain links TRBV4-1 to TRBJ2-1; 8 bases line up with TRBD2. Germline CDR1 is MGHRA and CDR2 is YSYEKL. The CDR3 length is 15 residues. After removal of 0 bases from V and 4 bases from J, the junction contained 2 bases not matched to a gene. The CDR3 loop is CASSQELAGYNEQFF. The DNA for the CDR3 is TGCGCCAGCAGCCAAGAGTTAGCGGGATACAATGAGCAGTTCTTC.

This clonotype has a handful of counts. The chain has TRBV5-1 and TRBJ2-1, with 8 bases aligning to TRBD2. The CDR3 length is 16 residues. The J segment lost 5 bases and the V segment lost 1 base, leaving 8 bases of the junction unmatched. Germline lookup yields CDR1 SGHRS and CDR2 YFSETQ. The DNA of the CDR3 is TGCGCCAGCAGCTTGAATGTCGGGGGGGCCCACAATGAGCAGTTCTTC. It translates to CASSLNVGGAHNEQFF.

The chain is built from TRBV9 and TRBJ1-2, with D possibly TRBD1 on 6 matching bases. This CDR3 has 12 amino acids. Germline loops: CDR1 SGDLS, CDR2 YYNGEE. V lost 4 bases and J 13 bases, leaving 17 bases between the germline ends. The CDR3 is CASSSDRDKATF. In nucleotides, the CDR3 is TGTGCCAGCAGCTCCGACCGGGACAAAGCCACCTTC. Full variable domain (missing parts from reference TRBV9 and TRBJ1-2): DSGVTQTPKHLITATGQRVTLRCSPRSGDLSVYWYQQSLDQGLQFLIQYYNGEERAKGNILERFSAQQFPDLHSELNLSSLELGDSALYFCASSSDRDKATFGSGTRLTVV.

The sample holds a few counts of this clonotype. V gene TRBV20-1 combines with J gene TRBJ2-5, with TRBD2 identical over 10 bases. Trimming cost V 0 bases and J 0 bases; bases outside gene matches: 4. Germline loops: CDR1 DFQATT, CDR2 SNEGSKA (reference sequence). CDR3 length equals 16 residues. The CDR3 spells CSARDSLAGDQETQYF. CDR3 nucleotide sequence: TGCAGTGCTAGAGATAGCCTAGCGGGGGACCAAGAGACCCAGTACTTC.

This clonotype occurred a few times. This sequence joins TRBV24-1 and TRBJ2-5; D not resolved. V shed 2 bases and J shed 5 bases, with 11 bases lying between them. The CDR3 loop spans 14 amino acids. CDR1 is KGHDR, CDR2 SFDVKD, per germline. The CDR3 reads CATSDYQEGETQYF. CDR3 DNA: TGTGCCACCAGTGATTACCAAGAAGGGGAGACCCAGTACTTC.

This clonotype was detected many times. The chain carries TRBV20-1 and TRBJ1-2, with D uncertain. Trimming shortened V by 0 bases and J by 8 bases, and 7 bases separated the two germline ends. The CDR3 spans 11 residues. Germline CDR1 is DFQATT and CDR2 is SNEGSKA (reference sequence). Here the CDR3 reads CSARDRAGYTF. The CDR3 region has the DNA TGCAGTGCTAGAGATCGGGCCGGCTACACCTTC.

This clonotype was observed at least ten times. The rearrangement joins TRBV4-1 to TRBJ1-5; D unclear. The germline V and J ends were trimmed by 0 bases and 2 bases, with 8 bases remaining between them. The CDR3 contains 15 residues. The germline V gene encodes CDR1 MGHRA and CDR2 YSYEKL. The CDR3 nucleotides read TGCGCCAGCAGCCAAGACTTTTTGGGCAATCAGCCCCAGCATTTT. Protein product: CASSQDFLGNQPQHF.

This clonotype has only a few counts. V is TRBV6-1 and J is TRBJ1-2; maybe TRBD1 (5 bases). V gave up 6 bases and J gave up 5 bases, with 16 bases separating them. Germline values: CDR1 MNHNS, CDR2 SASEGT. The CDR3 length is 14 residues. The CDR3 nucleotides are TGTGCCAGCAGAAGCAGGGCATCCCCTTATGGCTACACCTTC. Translated, it gives CASRSRASPYGYTF.